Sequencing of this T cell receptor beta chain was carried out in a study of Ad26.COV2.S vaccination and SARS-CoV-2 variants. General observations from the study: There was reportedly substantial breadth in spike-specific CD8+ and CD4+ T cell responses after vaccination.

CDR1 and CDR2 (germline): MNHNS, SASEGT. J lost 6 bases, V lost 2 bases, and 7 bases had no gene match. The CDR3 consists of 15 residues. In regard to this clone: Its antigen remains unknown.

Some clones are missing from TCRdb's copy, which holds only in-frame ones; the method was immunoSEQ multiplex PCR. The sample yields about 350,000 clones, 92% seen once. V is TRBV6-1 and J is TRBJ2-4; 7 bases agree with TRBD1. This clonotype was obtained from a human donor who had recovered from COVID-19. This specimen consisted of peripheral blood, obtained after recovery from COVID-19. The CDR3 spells CASSESGTARNIQYF. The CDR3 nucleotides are TGTGCCAGCAGTGAATCCGGGACAGCTAGAAACATTCAGTACTTC.